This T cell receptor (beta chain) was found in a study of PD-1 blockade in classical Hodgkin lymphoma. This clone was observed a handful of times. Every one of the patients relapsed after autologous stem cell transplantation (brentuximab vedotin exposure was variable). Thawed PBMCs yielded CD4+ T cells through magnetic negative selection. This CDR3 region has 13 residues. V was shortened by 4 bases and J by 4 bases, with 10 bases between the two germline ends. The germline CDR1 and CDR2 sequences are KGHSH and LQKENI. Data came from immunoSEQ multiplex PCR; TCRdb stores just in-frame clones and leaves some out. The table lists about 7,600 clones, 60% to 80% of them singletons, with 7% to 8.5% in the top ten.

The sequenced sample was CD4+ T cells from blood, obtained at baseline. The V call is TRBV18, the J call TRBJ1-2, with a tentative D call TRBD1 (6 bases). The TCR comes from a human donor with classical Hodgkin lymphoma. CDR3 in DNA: TGTGCCAGCTCACTGGGACACGTCTATGGCTACACCTTC. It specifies CASSLGHVYGYTF.